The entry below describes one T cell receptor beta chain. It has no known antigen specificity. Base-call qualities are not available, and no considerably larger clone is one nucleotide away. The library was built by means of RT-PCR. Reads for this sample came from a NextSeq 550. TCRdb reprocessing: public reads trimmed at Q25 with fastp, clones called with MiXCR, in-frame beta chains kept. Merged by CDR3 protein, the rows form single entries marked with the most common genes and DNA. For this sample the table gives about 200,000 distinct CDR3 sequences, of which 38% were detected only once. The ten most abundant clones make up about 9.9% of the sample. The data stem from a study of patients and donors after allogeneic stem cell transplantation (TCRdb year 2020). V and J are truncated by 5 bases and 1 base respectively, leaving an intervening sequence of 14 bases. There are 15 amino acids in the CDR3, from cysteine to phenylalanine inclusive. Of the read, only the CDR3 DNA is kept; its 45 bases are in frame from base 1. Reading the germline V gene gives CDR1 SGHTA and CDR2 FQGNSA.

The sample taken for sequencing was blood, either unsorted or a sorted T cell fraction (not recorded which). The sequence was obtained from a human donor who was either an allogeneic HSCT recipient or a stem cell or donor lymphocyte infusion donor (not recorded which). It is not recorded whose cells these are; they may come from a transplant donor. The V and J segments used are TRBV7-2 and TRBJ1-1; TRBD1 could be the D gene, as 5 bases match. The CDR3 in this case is CASSLGTYGNTEAFF. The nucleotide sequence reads TGTGCCAGCAGCCTAGGGACGTATGGGAACACTGAAGCTTTCTTT.